The 21 T cell receptor beta chains reported below all come from one sample, sequenced in a study of T cell responses to AZD1222 COVID-19 vaccine. Method: immunoSEQ multiplex PCR; TCRdb's copy keeps in-frame clones and lacks some. Here the sample spans some 140,000 clones, roughly 90% being singletons. The sequenced sample was peripheral blood, obtained on day 0 of AZD1222 vaccination. These receptor sequences come from an adult in good health.

This chain joins TRBV7-9 and TRBJ2-3, with D uncertain. CDR3 length equals 11 residues. Per germline, CDR1 SEHNR and CDR2 FQNEAQ (reference sequence). Trimming removed 8 bases from V and 2 bases from J, with 5 bases in between. CDR3 protein: CASSYTDTQYF. CDR3 nucleotide sequence: TGTGCCAGCTCCTACACAGATACGCAGTATTTT.

This sequence joins TRBV6-5 and TRBJ2-7, with D possibly called TRBD1 or TRBD2 (5 bases each). This CDR3 is 14 amino acids long. Trimming removed 4 bases from V and 2 bases from J, with 12 bases in between. Germline-derived CDR1 and CDR2 are MNHEY and SVGAGI. The CDR3 here is CASSSSGRPYEQYF. In DNA, the CDR3 is TGTGCCAGCAGTTCGTCGGGACGGCCCTACGAGCAGTACTTC.

The rearrangement links TRBV3-1 (or the pseudogene TRBV3-2) to TRBJ2-1; D is unresolved. The CDR3 spans 13 residues. V was shortened by 5 bases and J by 10 bases, with 15 bases between the two germline ends. Germline CDR1 is LGHDT and CDR2 is YNNKEL (reference sequence). CDR3 region: CASSLRTPAEQFF. The CDR3 bases are TGTGCCAGCAGCTTAAGAACTCCGGCCGAGCAGTTCTTC.

The chain uses TRBV5-5 and TRBJ1-1; D is unclear. This CDR3 is 12 amino acids long. Germline CDR1 is SGHKS and CDR2 is YYEKEE (reference sequence). Trimming left V 2 bases short and J 6 bases short, with 8 bases between. The CDR3 nucleotides are TGTGCCAGCAGCTTTTGGGGTCCTGAAGCTTTCTTT. Protein: CASSFWGPEAFF.

V usage is TRBV27 and J usage is TRBJ2-7; D call uncertain. Germline V gene sequence: CDR1 MNHEY, CDR2 SMNVEV (reference sequence). The CDR3 covers 15 residues. V was clipped by 4 bases and J by 0 bases, with 13 bases between them. The DNA of the CDR3 is TGTGCCAGCAGTTCCCTATCTAGTGCCTCCTACGAGCAGTACTTC. This codes for CASSSLSSASYEQYF.

The V call is TRBV6-5, the J call TRBJ1-3; 7 bases match TRBD1. The V gene end was trimmed by 6 bases and the J gene end by 3 bases; junction bases not matched to a gene: 8. CDR1 and CDR2 from the germline V gene are MNHEY and SVGAGI. The CDR3 length is 15 residues. CDR3 sequence reads: CASRVTGSVGNTIYF. The CDR3 DNA reads TGTGCCAGCAGGGTGACAGGGTCGGTTGGAAACACCATATATTTT.

V usage is TRBV5-4 and J usage is TRBJ2-1; D not certain. The CDR3 is 12 residues long. The germline V gene encodes CDR1 SGHNT and CDR2 YYREEE (reference sequence). V was shortened by 4 bases and J by 0 bases, with 2 bases between the two germline ends. CDR3 coding DNA: TGTGCCAGCAGCCCCTCCTACAATGAGCAGTTCTTC. This translates into CASSPSYNEQFF. Full variable domain (rest looked up from reference TRBV5-4 and TRBJ2-1): ETGVTQSPTHLIKTRGQQVTLRCSSQSGHNTVSWYQQALGQGPQFIFQYYREEENGRGNFPPRFSGLQFPNYSSELNVNALELDDSALYLCASSPSYNEQFFGPGTRLTVL.

V is TRBV27 and J is TRBJ2-2; D gene unclear. CDR1 is MNHEY and CDR2 is SMNVEV in the germline V gene (reference sequence). The CDR3 has 15 residues. V lost 5 bases to trimming and J lost 1 base, with 11 bases between them. The CDR3 region is CASSPGWENTGELFF. CDR3 sequence (DNA): TGTGCCAGCAGTCCCGGTTGGGAGAACACCGGGGAGCTGTTTTTT.

The V call is TRBV19, the J call TRBJ2-1; no reliable D call. The CDR3 spans 15 residues. Germline CDR1 LNHDA, CDR2 SQIVND (reference sequence). The V end lost 2 bases, the J end lost 0 bases, and 8 bases lay between the germline ends. DNA of the CDR3: TGTGCCAGTAGTATACCTGTTAGCTCCTACAATGAGCAGTTCTTC. Its protein product is CASSIPVSSYNEQFF.

The chain uses TRBV6-6 and TRBJ1-1; D might be TRBD1 (5 bases). V lost 4 bases, J lost 11 bases, and 17 bases lay in between. The CDR3 extends over 13 amino acids. Looked up from germline, CDR1 is MNHNY and CDR2 is SVGAGI (reference sequence). The DNA for the CDR3 is TGTGCCAGCAGTTCTTACCCGGGACGTAGGGCTTTCTTT. It is translated as CASSSYPGRRAFF.

V usage is TRBV4-2 and J usage is TRBJ2-6, with TRBD1 matching 8 bases. The V gene's germline CDR1 is LGHNA and CDR2 YNFKEQ. The V gene end was trimmed by 0 bases and the J gene end by 0 bases; junction bases not matched to a gene: 7. CDR3 length equals 19 residues. CDR3 region: CASSQDQRQGSSGANVLTF. The CDR3 bases are TGTGCCAGCAGCCAAGATCAGAGACAGGGGAGCTCTGGGGCCAACGTCCTGACTTTC.

The chain recombines TRBV5-1 with TRBJ2-2, with 8 bases fitting TRBD2. The CDR3 sequence is 17 residues long. Germline CDR1 and CDR2: SGHRS and YFSETQ. Losses at the gene ends were 0 bases for V and 6 bases for J; bases not matched to a gene: 10. The CDR3 loop is CASSLGERGRSAGELFF. The CDR3 coding sequence is TGCGCCAGCAGCTTGGGAGAGCGGGGGCGCAGTGCCGGGGAGCTGTTTTTT.

This chain connects TRBV9 to TRBJ2-3; maybe TRBD2 (5 bases). This CDR3 spans 15 amino acids. V was cut by 0 bases and J by 5 bases, with 13 bases left in between. CDR1 SGDLS and CDR2 YYNGEE come from the germline V gene. Written as DNA, the CDR3 is TGTGCCAGCAGCGTAGATGAGGGAAGGATAGATACGCAGTATTTT. Its protein product is CASSVDEGRIDTQYF.

The rearrangement links TRBV11-1 to TRBJ1-1; D perhaps matches TRBD1 (6 bases). The germline CDR1 and CDR2 sequences are SGHAT and FQDESV (reference sequence). V gave up 3 bases and J gave up 7 bases, with 12 bases separating them. CDR3 length: 13 amino acids. This CDR3 is CASSFSRGYEAFF. As DNA, the CDR3 is TGTGCCAGCAGCTTCAGCAGGGGATATGAAGCTTTCTTT.

The chain joins TRBV19 to TRBJ1-5; 9 positions match TRBD1. The CDR3 is 16 amino acids. CDR1 LNHDA and CDR2 SQIVND come from the germline V gene (reference sequence). Losses at the gene ends were 0 bases for V and 6 bases for J; bases not matched to a gene: 6. The CDR3 DNA sequence: TGTGCCAGTAGTATAGATGGGTGGGACAGGGTTCAGCCCCAGCATTTT. This encodes CASSIDGWDRVQPQHF.

The chain is built from TRBV3-1 (or the pseudogene TRBV3-2) and TRBJ1-3, with D unclear. Deletions cut 5 bases from V and 4 bases from J, with 6 bases between. In germline, CDR1 is LGHDT, CDR2 YNNKEL (reference sequence). The CDR3 consists of 12 residues. The CDR3, as DNA: TGTGCCAGCAGCTCTGGGGGAAACACCATATATTTT. Protein product: CASSSGGNTIYF.

The chain has TRBV19 and TRBJ1-1; D is possibly TRBD1 (5 bases). V was cut by 3 bases and J by 1 base, with 15 bases left in between. The V gene's germline CDR1 is LNHDA and CDR2 SQIVND (reference sequence). The CDR3 extends over 16 amino acids. CDR3 region: CASSISAGTQNTEAFF. As DNA, the CDR3 is TGTGCCAGTAGTATTTCAGCCGGGACTCAGAACACTGAAGCTTTCTTT. Drawing the rest from reference TRBV19 and TRBJ1-1, the complete variable domain is DGGITQSPKYLFRKEGQNVTLSCEQNLNHDAMYWYRQDPGQGLRLIYYSQIVNDFQKGDIAEGYSVSREKKESFPLTVTSAQKNPTAFYLCASSISAGTQNTEAFFGQGTRLTVV.

This chain joins TRBV6-5 and TRBJ1-1; a weak D match, TRBD1 (6 bases). CDR3 length equals 14 residues. Germline V CDR1 and CDR2: MNHEY, SVGAGI. The V end lost 0 bases, the J end lost 1 base, and 6 bases lay between the germline ends. This CDR3 is CASSYSRGNTEAFF. CDR3 nucleotides: TGTGCCAGCAGTTACTCCAGGGGGAACACTGAAGCTTTCTTT.

The chain is built from TRBV6-4 and TRBJ2-7, with a weak D call TRBD1 (6 bases). The CDR3 spans 13 residues. The V and J ends lost 4 bases and 4 bases respectively, with 11 bases between them. Germline CDR1 reads MRHNA; CDR2 reads SNTAGT. This CDR3 is CASSASRGYEQYF. The CDR3 region has the DNA TGTGCCAGCAGTGCCTCTAGGGGGTACGAGCAGTACTTC.

The chain is built from TRBV19 and TRBJ1-1; no clear D gene. Germline V CDR1 and CDR2: LNHDA, SQIVND (reference sequence). V was shortened by 6 bases and J by 1 base, with 12 bases between the two germline ends. The CDR3 is made up of 14 amino acids. Here the CDR3 reads CASSPRESNTEAFF. The DNA of the CDR3 is TGTGCCAGTAGCCCGCGAGAGTCGAACACTGAAGCTTTCTTT.

This chain links TRBV5-8 with TRBJ1-1; D uncertain. The CDR3 extends over 13 amino acids. V was trimmed by 5 bases and J by 1 base, leaving 9 bases between them. Germline values: CDR1 SGHTS, CDR2 YDEGEE. CDR3 DNA sequence: TGTGCCAGCAGTGGACGAGGGAACACTGAAGCTTTCTTT. It is translated as CASSGRGNTEAFF. Variable domain in full (rest from reference TRBV5-8 and TRBJ1-1): EAGVTQSPTHLIKTRGQQATLRCSPISGHTSVYWYQQALGLGLQFLLWYDEGEERNRGNFPPRFSGRQFPNYSSELNVNALELEDSALYLCASSGRGNTEAFFGQGTRLTVV.